The present entry profiles one T cell receptor (beta chain) with its context. Its antigen remains unknown. A clone one base away is much larger, so this may be a read error. This specimen belongs to a study of T cell repertoires in cytomegalovirus infection. Study-wide background: CMV infection plus the matching HLA type was flagged by public TCR beta signatures.

Germline V gene data show CDR1 as SGHVS and CDR2 as FNYEAQ. The CDR3 extends over 14 amino acids. MiXCR, applied by TCRdb to the reads, yields one record per CDR3 protein. This repertoire shows approximately 200,000 distinct CDR3 sequences, under 25% found once; its top ten account for 15% to 20%. Overall study results and limits: In two of eight donors, the top clonotype was HLA-C-restricted CMV-specific. Pooled public TCR beta family frequency picked out CMV carriers with the relevant HLA.

J is TRBJ2-1 and V is TRBV7-6, with D unresolved. The assigned J gene may be wrong: the sequence end matches TRBJ2-7 better. The sequenced sample consisted of CD8+ T cells from PBMCs. This clonotype was sampled from a human donor in good health (CMV status not recorded). Some clones in this sample may be carry-over from other donors' samples. CDR3 in amino acids: CASSSSTVNNEQYF. Here the CDR3 DNA reads TGTGCCAGCAGCTCATCCACCGTCAACAATGAGCAGTACTTC.